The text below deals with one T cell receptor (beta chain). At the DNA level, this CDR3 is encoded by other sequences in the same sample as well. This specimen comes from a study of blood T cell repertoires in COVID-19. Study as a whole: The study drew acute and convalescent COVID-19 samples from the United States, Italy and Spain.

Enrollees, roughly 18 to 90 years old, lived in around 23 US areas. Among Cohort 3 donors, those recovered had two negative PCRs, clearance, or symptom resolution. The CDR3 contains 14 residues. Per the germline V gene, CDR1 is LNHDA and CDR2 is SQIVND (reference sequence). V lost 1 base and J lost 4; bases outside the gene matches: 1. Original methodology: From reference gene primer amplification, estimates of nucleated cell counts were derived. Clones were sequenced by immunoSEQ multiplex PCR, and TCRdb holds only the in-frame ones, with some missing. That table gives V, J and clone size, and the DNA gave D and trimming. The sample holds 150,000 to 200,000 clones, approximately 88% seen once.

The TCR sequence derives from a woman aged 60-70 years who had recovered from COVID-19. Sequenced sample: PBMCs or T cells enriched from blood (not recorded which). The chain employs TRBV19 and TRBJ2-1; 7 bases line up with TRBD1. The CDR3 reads CASSIGQGYNEQFF. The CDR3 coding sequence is TGTGCCAGTAGTATAGGACAGGGATACAATGAGCAGTTCTTC.